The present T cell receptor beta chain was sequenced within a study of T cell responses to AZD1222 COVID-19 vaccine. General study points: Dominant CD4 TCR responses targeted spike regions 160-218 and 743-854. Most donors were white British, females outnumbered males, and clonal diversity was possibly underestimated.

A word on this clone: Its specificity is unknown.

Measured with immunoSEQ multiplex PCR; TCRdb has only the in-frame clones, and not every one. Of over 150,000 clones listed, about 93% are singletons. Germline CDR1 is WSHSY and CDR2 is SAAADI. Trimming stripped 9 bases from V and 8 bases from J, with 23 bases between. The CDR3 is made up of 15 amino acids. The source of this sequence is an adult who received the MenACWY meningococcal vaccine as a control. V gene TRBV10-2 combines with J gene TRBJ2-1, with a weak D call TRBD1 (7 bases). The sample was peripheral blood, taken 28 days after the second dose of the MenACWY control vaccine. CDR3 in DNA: TGCGCCAGTCAAGACTCAGGGGGGCTCTGGGATGAGCAGTTCTTC. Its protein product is CASQDSGGLWDEQFF.